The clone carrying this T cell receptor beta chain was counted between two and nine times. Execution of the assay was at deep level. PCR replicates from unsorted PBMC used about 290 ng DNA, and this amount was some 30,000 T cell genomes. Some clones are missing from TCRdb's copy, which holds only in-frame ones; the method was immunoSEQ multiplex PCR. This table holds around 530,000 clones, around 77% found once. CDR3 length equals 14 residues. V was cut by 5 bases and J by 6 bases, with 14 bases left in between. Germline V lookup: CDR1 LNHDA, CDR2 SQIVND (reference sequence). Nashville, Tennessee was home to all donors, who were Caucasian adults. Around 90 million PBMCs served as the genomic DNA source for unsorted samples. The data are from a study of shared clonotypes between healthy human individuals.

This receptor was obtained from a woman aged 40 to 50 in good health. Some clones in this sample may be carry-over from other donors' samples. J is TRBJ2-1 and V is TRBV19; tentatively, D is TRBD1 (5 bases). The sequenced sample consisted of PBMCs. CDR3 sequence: CASSRRYTGNEQFF. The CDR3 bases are TGTGCCAGTAGTCGACGGTATACAGGCAATGAGCAGTTCTTC.